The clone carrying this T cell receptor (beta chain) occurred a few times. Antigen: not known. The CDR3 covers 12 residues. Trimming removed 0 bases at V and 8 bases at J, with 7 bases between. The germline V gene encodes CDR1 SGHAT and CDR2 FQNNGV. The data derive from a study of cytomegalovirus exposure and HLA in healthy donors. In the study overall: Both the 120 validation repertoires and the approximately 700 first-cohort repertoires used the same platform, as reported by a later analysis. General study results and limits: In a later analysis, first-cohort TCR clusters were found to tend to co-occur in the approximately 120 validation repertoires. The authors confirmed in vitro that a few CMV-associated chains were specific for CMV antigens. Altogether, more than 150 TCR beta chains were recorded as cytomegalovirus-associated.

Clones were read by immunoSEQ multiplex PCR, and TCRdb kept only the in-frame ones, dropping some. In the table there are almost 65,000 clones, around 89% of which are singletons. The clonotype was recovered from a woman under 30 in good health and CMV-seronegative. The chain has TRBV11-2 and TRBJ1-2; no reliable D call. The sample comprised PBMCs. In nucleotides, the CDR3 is TGTGCCAGCAGCTTAGATGGGCAGGGCTACACCTTC. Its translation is CASSLDGQGYTF.